Following are 3 T cell receptor beta chains from one sample sequenced in a study of shared clonotypes between healthy human individuals. Method: immunoSEQ multiplex PCR; TCRdb's copy keeps in-frame clones and lacks some. The table records around 500,000 clones, over 70% of them present only once. Sample: PBMCs. These receptors all come from a woman aged 40 to 50 in good health. Some clones in this sample may be carry-over from other donors' samples.

V usage is TRBV6-9 and J usage is TRBJ1-2, with D perhaps matching TRBD1 (5 bases). This CDR3 has 16 amino acids. Germline loops: CDR1 MNHGY, CDR2 SVAAGI. Deletions cut 11 bases from V and 0 bases from J, with 22 bases between. The CDR3 is CARIDLRVLTNYGYTF. The CDR3 bases are TGTGCCCGAATCGACCTCAGGGTCCTCACTAACTATGGCTACACCTTC.

The gene calls are TRBV2 and TRBJ1-2; 8 bases agree with TRBD1. Losses at the gene ends were 3 bases for V and 1 base for J; bases not matched to a gene: 4. There are 15 residues in the CDR3. Germline loops: CDR1 SNHLY, CDR2 FYNNEI. This chain's CDR3 is CASSDRGQGNYGYTF. In DNA form, the CDR3 reads TGTGCCAGCAGTGATAGAGGACAGGGTAACTATGGCTACACCTTC.

Here the CDR3 DNA reads TGTGCCAGCAGCTTCTTAGCGGGAGCCAGCCTCTACGAGCAGTACTTC. Residues: CASSFLAGASLYEQYF. The chain carries TRBV7-2 and TRBJ2-7; TRBD2 aligns across 9 bases. Per germline, CDR1 SGHTA and CDR2 FQGNSA. Trimming at V came to 3 bases and at J to 3 bases, leaving 9 bases not matched to a gene. This CDR3 is 16 amino acids long.